This T cell receptor (beta chain) appears in the sequencing data of a study of blood T cell repertoires in COVID-19. Overall study context: Collection of acute and convalescent COVID-19 samples took place in the United States, Italy and Spain. Sample material is recorded as cDNA or gDNA derived from T cells, B-cell-depleted T cells, or PBMCs.

Original processing notes: How many nucleated cells were present was estimated from reference gene primer amplification. Clones were sequenced by immunoSEQ multiplex PCR, and TCRdb holds only the in-frame ones, with some missing. The DNA gave D and trimming, while V, J and clone size come from that table. The sample consists of roughly 150,000 clones, about 80% of them appearing once. Germline CDR1 reads SGDLS; CDR2 reads YYNGEE. This CDR3 has 17 residues. V lost 5 bases, J lost 0 bases, and 18 bases lay in between. Sequencing was performed on peripheral blood. The receptor's source is a man in his 60s with acute or convalescent COVID-19. The gene calls are TRBV9 and TRBJ2-1; D is perhaps TRBD1 (5 bases). The CDR3 bases are TGTGCCAGCAGTGGACCTGGGGCTTCCCGCTCCTACAATGAGCAGTTCTTC. Its protein product is CASSGPGASRSYNEQFF.